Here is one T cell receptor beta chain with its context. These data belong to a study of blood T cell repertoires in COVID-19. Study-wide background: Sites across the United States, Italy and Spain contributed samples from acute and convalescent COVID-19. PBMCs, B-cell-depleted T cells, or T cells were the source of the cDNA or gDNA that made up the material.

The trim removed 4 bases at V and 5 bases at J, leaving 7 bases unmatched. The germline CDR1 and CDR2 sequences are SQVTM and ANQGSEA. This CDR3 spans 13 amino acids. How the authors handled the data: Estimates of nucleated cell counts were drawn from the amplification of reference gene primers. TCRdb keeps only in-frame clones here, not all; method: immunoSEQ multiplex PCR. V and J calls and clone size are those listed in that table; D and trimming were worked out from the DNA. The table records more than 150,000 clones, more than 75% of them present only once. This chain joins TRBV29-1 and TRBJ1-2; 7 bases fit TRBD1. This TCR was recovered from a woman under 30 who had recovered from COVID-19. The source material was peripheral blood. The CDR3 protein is CSVGVGQLYGYTF. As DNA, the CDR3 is TGCAGCGTTGGGGTGGGACAGTTATATGGCTACACCTTC.